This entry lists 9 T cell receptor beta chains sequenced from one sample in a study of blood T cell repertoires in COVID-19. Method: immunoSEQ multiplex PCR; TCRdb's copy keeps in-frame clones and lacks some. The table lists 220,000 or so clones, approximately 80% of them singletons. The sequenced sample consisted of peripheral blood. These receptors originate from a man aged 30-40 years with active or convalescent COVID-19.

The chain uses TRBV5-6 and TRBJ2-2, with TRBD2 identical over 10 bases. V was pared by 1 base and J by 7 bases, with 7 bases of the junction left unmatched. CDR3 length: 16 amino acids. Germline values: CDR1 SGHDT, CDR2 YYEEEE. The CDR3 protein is CASSLWSGGAFGELFF. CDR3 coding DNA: TGTGCCAGCAGCTTGTGGAGCGGGGGGGCCTTCGGGGAGCTGTTTTTT.

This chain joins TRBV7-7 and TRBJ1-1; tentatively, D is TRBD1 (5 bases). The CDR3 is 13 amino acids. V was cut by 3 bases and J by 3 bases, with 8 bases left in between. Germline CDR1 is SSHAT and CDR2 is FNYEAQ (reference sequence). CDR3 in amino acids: CASSLGEDTEAFF. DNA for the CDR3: TGTGCCAGCAGCTTGGGGGAGGACACTGAAGCTTTCTTT.

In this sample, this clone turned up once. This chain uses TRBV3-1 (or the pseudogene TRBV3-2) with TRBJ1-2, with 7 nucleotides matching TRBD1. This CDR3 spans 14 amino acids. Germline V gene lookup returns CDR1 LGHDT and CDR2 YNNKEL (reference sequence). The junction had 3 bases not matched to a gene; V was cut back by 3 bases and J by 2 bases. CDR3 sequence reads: CASSQGTDNYGYTF. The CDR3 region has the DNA TGTGCCAGCAGCCAGGGGACAGACAACTATGGCTACACCTTC.

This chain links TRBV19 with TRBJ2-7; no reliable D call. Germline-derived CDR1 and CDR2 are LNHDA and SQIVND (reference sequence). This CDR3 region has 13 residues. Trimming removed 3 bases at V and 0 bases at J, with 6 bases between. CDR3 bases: TGTGCCAGTAGTATCGGTAACTCCTACGAGCAGTACTTC. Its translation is CASSIGNSYEQYF.

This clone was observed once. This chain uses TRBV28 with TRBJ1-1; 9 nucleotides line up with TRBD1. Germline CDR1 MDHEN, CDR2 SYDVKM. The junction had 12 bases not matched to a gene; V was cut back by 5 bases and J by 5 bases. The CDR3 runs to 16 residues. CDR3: CASSPINRGQRTEAFF. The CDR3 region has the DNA TGTGCCAGCAGTCCGATTAACAGGGGGCAAAGGACTGAAGCTTTCTTT. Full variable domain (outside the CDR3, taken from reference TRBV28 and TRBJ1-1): DVKVTQSSRYLVKRTGEKVFLECVQDMDHENMFWYRQDPGLGLRLIYFSYDVKMKEKGDIPEGYSVSREKKERFSLILESASTNQTSMYLCASSPINRGQRTEAFFGQGTRLTVV.

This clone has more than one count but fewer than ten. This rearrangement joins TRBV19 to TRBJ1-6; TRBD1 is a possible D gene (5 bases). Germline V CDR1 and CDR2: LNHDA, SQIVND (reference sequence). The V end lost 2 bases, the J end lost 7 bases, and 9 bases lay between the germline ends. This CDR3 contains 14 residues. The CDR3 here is CASSIQGTNSPLHF. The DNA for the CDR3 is TGTGCCAGTAGTATACAGGGAACGAATTCACCCCTCCACTTT.

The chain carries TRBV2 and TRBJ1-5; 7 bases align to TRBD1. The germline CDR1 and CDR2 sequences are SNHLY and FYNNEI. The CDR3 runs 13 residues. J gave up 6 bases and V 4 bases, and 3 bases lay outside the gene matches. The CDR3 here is CASSAQGVQPQHF. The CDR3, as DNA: TGTGCCAGCAGTGCTCAGGGGGTTCAGCCCCAGCATTTT.

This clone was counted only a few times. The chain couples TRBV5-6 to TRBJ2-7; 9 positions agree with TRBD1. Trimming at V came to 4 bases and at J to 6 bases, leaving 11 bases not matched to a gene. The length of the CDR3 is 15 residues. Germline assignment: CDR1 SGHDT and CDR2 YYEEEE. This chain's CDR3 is CASSPGQGTVSEQYF. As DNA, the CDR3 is TGTGCCAGCAGCCCGGGACAGGGAACCGTAAGCGAGCAGTACTTC.

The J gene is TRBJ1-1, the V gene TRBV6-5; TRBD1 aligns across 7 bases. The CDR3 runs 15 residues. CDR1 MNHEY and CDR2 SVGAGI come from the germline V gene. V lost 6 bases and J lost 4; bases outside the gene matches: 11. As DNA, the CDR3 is TGTGCCAGCAGGCCCCGAGGGCAGGGGGGCACTGAAGCTTTCTTT. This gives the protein CASRPRGQGGTEAFF.